Following are 23 T cell receptor beta chains from one sample sequenced in a study of neurological immune-mediated disorders. TCRdb re-called the 5' RACE reads through MiXCR, storing one row per CDR3 protein. The sample yields about 60,000 distinct CDR3 sequences, 3% to 4% seen once. Sequences were obtained from PBMCs. The receptors come from a woman aged 45-59 years with multiple sclerosis.

As concerns this clonotype: The junction departs from the called germline gene at one end, perhaps through a read error. The chain carries TRBV27 and TRBJ1-6; 8 bases fit TRBD1. The CDR3 loop spans 15 amino acids. The germline V gene has CDR1 MNHEY and CDR2 SMNVEV (reference sequence). CDR3 protein: CASSLSPTGVSPLNF. The CDR3, as DNA: TGTGCCAGCAGTTTATCCCCGACAGGGGTTTCACCCCTCAACTTT.

The V and J genes are TRBV7-2 and TRBJ2-1, with no clear D. Germline-derived CDR1 and CDR2 are SGHTA and FQGNSA. Trimming removed 4 bases from V and 12 bases from J, with 13 bases in between. CDR3 length: 12 amino acids. The CDR3 loop is CASSSYNGRQFF. For the CDR3, the DNA is TGTGCCAGCAGCTCGTATAATGGTCGGCAGTTCTTC. The full variable domain, rest sourced from reference TRBV7-2 and TRBJ2-1, is GAGVSQSPSNKVTEKGKDVELRCDPISGHTALYWYRQSLGQGLEFLIYFQGNSAPDKSGLPSDRFSAERTGGSVSTLTIQRTQQEDSAVYLCASSSYNGRQFFGPGTRLTVL.

This clonotype was found many times. CDR3 sequence: CATRVGGQGDYEQYF. CDR3 nucleotides: TGTGCCACCAGAGTAGGAGGACAGGGCGATTACGAGCAGTACTTC. The rearrangement uses TRBV15 and TRBJ2-7; 8 positions match TRBD1. The CDR3 extends over 15 amino acids. With 6 bases clipped from V and 4 bases from J, the junction kept 11 bases outside the gene matches. Germline V gene lookup returns CDR1 LNHNV and CDR2 YYDKDF (reference sequence).

This clonotype was observed at least ten times. J is TRBJ1-1 and V is TRBV20-1; 7 bases are a match to TRBD1. The CDR3 runs to 11 residues. Germline CDR1 DFQATT, CDR2 SNEGSKA (reference sequence). V was clipped by 6 bases and J by 6 bases; unmatched bases: 4. CDR3 sequence (DNA): TGCAGTGCCTGGACAGGCGCTGAAGCTTTCTTT. Amino acids: CSAWTGAEAFF.

As regards this clonotype: Since a much larger clone is just one base distant, this may be a read error. The chain couples TRBV20-1 to TRBJ2-7, with D unresolved. CDR1 and CDR2 (germline): DFQATT, SNEGSKA (reference sequence). This CDR3 has 15 residues. The germline V and J ends were trimmed by 4 bases and 5 bases, with 21 bases remaining between them. CDR3 sequence: CSATLGGRKGHEQYF. The DNA of the CDR3 is TGCAGTGCTACGTTGGGTGGCCGAAAGGGTCACGAGCAGTACTTC.

This clonotype was counted many times. This sequence joins TRBV29-1 and TRBJ1-2; D is possibly TRBD1 (6 bases). V gave up 4 bases and J gave up 2 bases, with 17 bases separating them. This CDR3 spans 15 amino acids. Germline CDR1 SQVTM, CDR2 ANQGSEA. CDR3 region: CSVGRGGTFNYGYTF. The CDR3 DNA sequence: TGCAGCGTTGGGCGAGGCGGGACATTCAACTATGGCTACACCTTC.

Many counts were recorded for this clonotype. The chain uses TRBV6-6 and TRBJ1-5; weak D call: TRBD1 (5 bases). Deletions cut 8 bases from V and 1 base from J, with 15 bases between. Germline CDR1 reads MNHNY; CDR2 reads SVGAGI (reference sequence). The CDR3 covers 15 residues. The CDR3 DNA is TGTGCCAGCGACGGGGGAGGAGTGAGCAATCAGCCCCAGCATTTT. Translating it yields CASDGGGVSNQPQHF.

This clonotype has a count of ten or more. The chain couples TRBV20-1 to TRBJ2-3; TRBD2 is a possible D gene (6 bases). The V gene's germline CDR1 is DFQATT and CDR2 SNEGSKA (reference sequence). Trimming cost V 6 bases and J 1 base, with 14 bases left between them. The length of the CDR3 is 14 residues. The CDR3 DNA follows: TGCAGTGCAATTCCGGGACTGGGCACAGATACGCAGTATTTT. Translation: CSAIPGLGTDTQYF.

Ten or more counts support this clonotype. The V gene is TRBV4-3, the J gene TRBJ2-7; TRBD1 or TRBD2 may be the D gene (5 bases each). Looked up from germline, CDR1 is LGHNA and CDR2 is YSLEER. V lost 0 bases, J lost 6 bases, and 9 bases lay in between. The CDR3 has 13 amino acids. CDR3 nucleotide sequence: TGCGCCAGCAGCCAAGATATAGGGACCGAGCAGTACTTC. Translated: CASSQDIGTEQYF.

In this sample, this clonotype turned up many times. The chain carries TRBV5-1 and TRBJ2-3; 8 bases line up with TRBD2. Unmatched junction bases numbered 5, after V lost 0 bases and J lost 5 bases. The CDR3 totals 15 residues. The germline CDR1 and CDR2 sequences are SGHRS and YFSETQ. The CDR3 region is CASSLVAGGRDTQYF. CDR3 sequence (DNA): TGCGCCAGCAGCTTGGTGGCGGGAGGAAGAGATACGCAGTATTTT.

This clonotype was seen at least ten times. The rearrangement joins TRBV14 to TRBJ2-4; D is possibly TRBD1 (5 bases). The CDR3 sequence is 14 residues long. Germline assignment: CDR1 SGHDN and CDR2 FVKESK. Deletions cut 1 base from V and 1 base from J, with 5 bases between. The CDR3 bases are TGTGCCAGCAGCCAAGCAGGGGCCAAAAACATTCAGTACTTC. Amino acid sequence: CASSQAGAKNIQYF.

This clonotype was picked up many times. This chain joins TRBV3-1 and TRBJ2-1; 11 nucleotides match TRBD1. J was trimmed by 4 bases and V by 4 bases; bases with no gene match: 3. CDR1 is LGHDT and CDR2 is YNNKEL in the germline V gene (reference sequence). The CDR3 spans 15 residues. The CDR3: CASSPRDRGYNEQFF. The CDR3 DNA reads TGTGCCAGCAGCCCCCGGGACAGGGGGTACAATGAGCAGTTCTTC.

In the case of this clonotype: A read error is likely, as this CDR3 ends without the conserved phenylalanine or tryptophan. This chain joins TRBV20-1 and TRBJ2-1; maybe TRBD2 (5 bases). This CDR3 spans 14 amino acids. V dropped 6 bases and J dropped 3 bases, with 15 bases sitting between them. Germline-derived CDR1 and CDR2 are DFQATT and SNEGSKA (reference sequence). The chain's CDR3 is CSAKSPSSYNEQFN. The CDR3 DNA sequence: TGCAGTGCCAAAAGTCCTAGCAGCTACAATGAGCAGTTCAAC.

The V and J genes are TRBV19 and TRBJ1-2; 9 bases map to TRBD1. The CDR3 has 16 amino acids. Germline-derived CDR1 and CDR2 are LNHDA and SQIVND (reference sequence). Trimming removed 3 bases from V and 5 bases from J; junction bases left unmatched: 10. For the CDR3, the DNA is TGTGCCAGTAGTATCGCGGACAGGGGCCCAGGGTATGGCTACACCTTC. Protein sequence: CASSIADRGPGYGYTF.

This clonotype was detected ten times or more. The V and J genes are TRBV5-6 and TRBJ2-1; 10 nucleotides align to TRBD1. Germline V lookup: CDR1 SGHDT, CDR2 YYEEEE. Trimming removed 3 bases from V and 6 bases from J; junction bases left unmatched: 9. The CDR3 is 16 amino acids. The CDR3 spells CASSYTGTGVVNEQFF. The CDR3 coding sequence is TGTGCCAGCAGCTATACCGGGACAGGGGTGGTCAATGAGCAGTTCTTC.

Many counts were recorded for this clonotype. The CDR3 DNA sequence: TGCAGTGCTAAAAGACAGGGCGTCACTAACTATGGCTACACCTTC. Translation gives CSAKRQGVTNYGYTF. The chain recombines TRBV20-1 with TRBJ1-2; 7 bases match TRBD1. J gave up 0 bases and V 4 bases, and 8 bases lay outside the gene matches. Per the germline V gene, CDR1 is DFQATT and CDR2 is SNEGSKA (reference sequence). This CDR3 spans 15 amino acids.

Judged by abundance, this clonotype is medium-sized (0.01 to 0.1%). The chain links TRBV5-1 to TRBJ2-5; no clear D gene. CDR3 length: 12 amino acids. CDR1 is SGHRS, CDR2 YFSETQ, per germline. Trimming cost V 4 bases and J 1 base, with 5 bases left between them. The CDR3 protein is CASSPTQETQYF. The CDR3 DNA sequence: TGCGCCAGCAGCCCGACCCAAGAGACCCAGTACTTC.

This clonotype was detected many times. This sequence joins TRBV7-9 and TRBJ1-4; 7 bases align to TRBD1. Germline V gene data show CDR1 as SEHNR and CDR2 as FQNEAQ (reference sequence). This CDR3 is 14 amino acids long. J gave up 8 bases and V 1 base, and 4 bases lay outside the gene matches. The CDR3 coding sequence is TGTGCCAGCAGCTTAGTAGGGGGCAGGGAAAAACTGTTTTTT. It specifies CASSLVGGREKLFF.

This clonotype was seen at least ten times. V gene TRBV6-6 combines with J gene TRBJ2-3; TRBD1 matches 7 bases. Germline V gives CDR1 MNHNY, CDR2 SVGAGI (reference sequence). The CDR3 contains 13 residues. V lost 8 bases to trimming and J lost 6 bases; unmatched junction nucleotides: 8. The CDR3 spells CASDDREKDTQYF. The CDR3 DNA reads as TGTGCCAGCGATGACAGGGAGAAGGATACGCAGTATTTT.

This clonotype was picked up a small number of times. The V call is TRBV5-6, the J call TRBJ2-3; TRBD2 matches at 12 bases. The CDR3 length is 16 residues. The germline V gene has CDR1 SGHDT and CDR2 YYEEEE. V gave up 4 bases and J gave up 4 bases; unmatched junction bases: 7. The CDR3 reads CASSLVTSGGSDTQYF. CDR3 DNA sequence: TGTGCCAGCAGCCTCGTGACTAGCGGGGGCTCAGATACGCAGTATTTT.

This clonotype has at least ten counts. The chain carries TRBV10-3 and TRBJ2-7; TRBD2 agrees at 7 bases. This CDR3 is 14 amino acids long. Germline CDR1 and CDR2: ENHRY and SYGVKD. After removal of 1 base from V and 5 bases from J, the junction contained 5 bases not matched to a gene. For the CDR3, the DNA is TGTGCCATCAGTGAGTTCGGACTAGGCGACGAGCAGTACTTC. It specifies CAISEFGLGDEQYF.

In its sample, this clonotype was seen many times. This chain joins TRBV4-2 and TRBJ1-6, with 9 bases matching TRBD1. The CDR3 runs to 15 residues. V shed 1 base and J 5 bases; nucleotides not matched to a gene: 0. CDR1 and CDR2 from the germline V gene are LGHNA and YNFKEQ. For the CDR3, the DNA is TGTGCCAGCAGCCAAGGGGACAGGGATAATTCACCCCTCCACTTT. Protein sequence: CASSQGDRDNSPLHF.

The rearrangement links TRBV28 to TRBJ2-3; a weak D match, TRBD2 (5 bases). The ends were cut back, 3 bases at V and 5 bases at J, with 12 bases in the middle. Per germline, CDR1 MDHEN and CDR2 SYDVKM. The CDR3 contains 14 residues. The DNA for the CDR3 is TGTGCCAGCAGTTTGTATCGGGGTCTAGATACGCAGTATTTT. It yields the protein CASSLYRGLDTQYF.